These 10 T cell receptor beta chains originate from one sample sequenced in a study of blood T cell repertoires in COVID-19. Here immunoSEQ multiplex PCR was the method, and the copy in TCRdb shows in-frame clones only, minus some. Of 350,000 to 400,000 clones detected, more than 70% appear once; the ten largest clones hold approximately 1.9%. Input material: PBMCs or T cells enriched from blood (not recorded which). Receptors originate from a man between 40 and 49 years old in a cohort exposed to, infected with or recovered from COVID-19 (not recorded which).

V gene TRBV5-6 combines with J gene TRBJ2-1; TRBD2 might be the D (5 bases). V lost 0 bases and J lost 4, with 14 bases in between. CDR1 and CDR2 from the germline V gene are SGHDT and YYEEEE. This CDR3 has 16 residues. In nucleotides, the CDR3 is TGTGCCAGCAGCTTGGGAGGGAGCCACCAGTACAATGAGCAGTTCTTC. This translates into CASSLGGSHQYNEQFF.

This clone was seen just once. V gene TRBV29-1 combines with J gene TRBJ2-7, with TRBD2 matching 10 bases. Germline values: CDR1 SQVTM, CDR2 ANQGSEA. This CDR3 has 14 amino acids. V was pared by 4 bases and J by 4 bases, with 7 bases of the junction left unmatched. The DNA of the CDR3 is TGCAGCGTTGGGGGAGCGGGAGGGCTTTACGAGCAGTACTTC. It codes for CSVGGAGGLYEQYF.

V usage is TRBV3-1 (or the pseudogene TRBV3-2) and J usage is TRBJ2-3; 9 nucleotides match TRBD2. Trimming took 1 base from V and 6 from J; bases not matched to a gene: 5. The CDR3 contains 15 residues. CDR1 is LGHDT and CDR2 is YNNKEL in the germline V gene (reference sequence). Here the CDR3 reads CASSQGRAGGDTQYF. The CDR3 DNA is TGTGCCAGCAGCCAAGGTCGAGCGGGAGGCGATACGCAGTATTTT.

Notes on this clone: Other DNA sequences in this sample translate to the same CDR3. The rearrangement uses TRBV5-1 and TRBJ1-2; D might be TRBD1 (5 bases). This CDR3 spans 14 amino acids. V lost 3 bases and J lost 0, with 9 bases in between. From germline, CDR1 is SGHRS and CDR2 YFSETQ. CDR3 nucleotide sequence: TGCGCCAGCAGCTCCCAGGGATCTAACTATGGCTACACCTTC. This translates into CASSSQGSNYGYTF. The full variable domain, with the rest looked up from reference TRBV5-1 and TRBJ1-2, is KAGVTQTPRYLIKTRGQQVTLSCSPISGHRSVSWYQQTPGQGLQFLFEYFSETQRNKGNFPGRFSGRQFSNSRSEMNVSTLELGDSALYLCASSSQGSNYGYTFGSGTRLTVV.

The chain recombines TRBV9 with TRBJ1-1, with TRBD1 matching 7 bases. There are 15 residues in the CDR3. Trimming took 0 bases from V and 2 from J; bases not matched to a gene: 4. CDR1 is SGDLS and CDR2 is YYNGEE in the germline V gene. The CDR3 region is CASSVGSGGNTEAFF. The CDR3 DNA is TGTGCCAGCAGCGTAGGGTCAGGGGGTAACACTGAAGCTTTCTTT.

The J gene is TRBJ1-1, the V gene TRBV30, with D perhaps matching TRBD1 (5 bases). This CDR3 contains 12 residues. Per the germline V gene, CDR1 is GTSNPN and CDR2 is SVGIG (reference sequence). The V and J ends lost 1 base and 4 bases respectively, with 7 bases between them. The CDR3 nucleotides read TGTGCCTGGAGTGGGGACTTCACTGAAGCTTTCTTT. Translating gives CAWSGDFTEAFF.

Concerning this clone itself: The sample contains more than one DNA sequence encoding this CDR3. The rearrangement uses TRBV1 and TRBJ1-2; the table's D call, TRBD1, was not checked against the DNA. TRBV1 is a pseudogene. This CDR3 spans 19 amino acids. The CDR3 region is CTSSPPWGTGGFKGYGYTF. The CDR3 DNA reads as TGCACCAGCAGCCCCCCTTGGGGGACAGGGGGCTTTAAAGGCTATGGCTACACCTTC.

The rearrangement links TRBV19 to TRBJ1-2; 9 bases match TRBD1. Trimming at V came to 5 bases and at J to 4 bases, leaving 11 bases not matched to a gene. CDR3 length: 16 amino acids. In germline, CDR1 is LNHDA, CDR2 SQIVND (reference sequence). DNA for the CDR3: TGTGCCAGTAGTGGAACAGGGGGCGATGAGGTCTATGGCTACACCTTC. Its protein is CASSGTGGDEVYGYTF.

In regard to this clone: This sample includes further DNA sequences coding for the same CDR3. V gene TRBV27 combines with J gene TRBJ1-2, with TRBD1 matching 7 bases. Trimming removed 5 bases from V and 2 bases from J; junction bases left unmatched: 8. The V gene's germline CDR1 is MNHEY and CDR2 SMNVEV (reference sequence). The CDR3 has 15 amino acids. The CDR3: CASSPRTGTNYGYTF. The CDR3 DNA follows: TGTGCCAGCAGTCCCCGGACAGGCACCAACTATGGCTACACCTTC.

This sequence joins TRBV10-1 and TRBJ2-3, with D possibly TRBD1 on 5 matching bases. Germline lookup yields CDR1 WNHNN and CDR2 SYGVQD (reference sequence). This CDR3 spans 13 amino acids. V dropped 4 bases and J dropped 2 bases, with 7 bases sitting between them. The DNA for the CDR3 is TGCGCCAGCAGTGGGGGCTTCACAGATACGCAGTATTTT. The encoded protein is CASSGGFTDTQYF.